This T cell receptor (beta chain) was identified in a study of blood T cell repertoires in COVID-19. Across the study: Italy, Spain and the United States were the sources of the convalescent and acute COVID-19 samples. The analysed material was cDNA or gDNA that came from T cells, B-cell-depleted T cells, or PBMCs.

V trimming: 7 bases; J trimming: 14 bases; junction bases outside the gene matches: 14. CDR1 SQVTM and CDR2 ANQGSEA come from the germline V gene. This CDR3 comprises 12 residues. The authors' processing: Quantification of nucleated cells was approximated via reference gene primer amplification. Sequenced by immunoSEQ multiplex PCR; TCRdb stores in-frame clones only, minus some. The V and J calls and clone size come from that table; D and trimming were worked out from the DNA. The data contain tens of thousands of clones, approximately 86% of them singletons. Sequencing used peripheral blood. This TCR came from a human donor with active COVID-19. The donor label of this sample is uncertain. The genes are TRBV29-1 and TRBJ2-1, with 7 positions matching TRBD2. CDR3: CSARLESGEKFF. The CDR3 DNA is TGCAGCGCAAGACTAGAAAGCGGGGAGAAGTTCTTC.